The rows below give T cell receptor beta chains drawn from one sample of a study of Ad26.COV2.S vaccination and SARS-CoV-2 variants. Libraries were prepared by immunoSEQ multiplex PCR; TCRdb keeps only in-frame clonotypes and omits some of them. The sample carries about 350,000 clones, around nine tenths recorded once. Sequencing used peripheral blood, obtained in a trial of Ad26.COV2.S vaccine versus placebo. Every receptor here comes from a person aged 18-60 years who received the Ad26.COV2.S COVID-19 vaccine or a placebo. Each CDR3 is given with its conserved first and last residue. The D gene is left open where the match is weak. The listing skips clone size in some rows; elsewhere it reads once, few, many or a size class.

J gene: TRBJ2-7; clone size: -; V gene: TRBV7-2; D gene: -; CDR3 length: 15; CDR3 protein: CASSLGLMGEYEQYF; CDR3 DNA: TGTGCCAGCAGCTTAGGGTTAATGGGGGAATACGAGCAGTACTTC
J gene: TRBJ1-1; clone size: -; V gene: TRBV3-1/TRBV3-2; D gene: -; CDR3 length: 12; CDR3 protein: CASSQDNREAFF; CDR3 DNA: TGTGCCAGCAGCCAAGATAACAGGGAAGCTTTCTTT
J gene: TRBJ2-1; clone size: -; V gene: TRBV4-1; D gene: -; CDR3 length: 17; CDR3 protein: CASSQGVGSSSYNEQFF; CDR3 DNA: TGCGCCAGCAGCCAAGGTGTGGGGTCCAGCTCCTACAATGAGCAGTTCTTC
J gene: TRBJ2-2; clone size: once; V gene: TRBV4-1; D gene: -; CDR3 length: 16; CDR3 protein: CASSPRQFANTGELFF; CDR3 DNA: TGCGCCAGCAGCCCCCGACAGTTCGCGAACACCGGGGAGCTGTTTTTT
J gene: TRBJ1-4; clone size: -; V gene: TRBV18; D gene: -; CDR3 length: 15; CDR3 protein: CASSPRATIGEKLFF; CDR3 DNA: TGTGCCAGCTCACCCCGGGCGACAATCGGTGAAAAACTGTTTTTT
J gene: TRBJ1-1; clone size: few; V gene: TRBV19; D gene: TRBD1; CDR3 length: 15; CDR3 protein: CASSHPGQGAPEAFF; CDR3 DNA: TGTGCCAGTAGTCACCCAGGACAGGGGGCGCCTGAAGCTTTCTTT
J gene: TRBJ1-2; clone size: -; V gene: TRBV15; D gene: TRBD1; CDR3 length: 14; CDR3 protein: CATSRRGQGYGYTF; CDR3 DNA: TGTGCCACCAGCAGGAGGGGACAGGGATATGGCTACACCTTC
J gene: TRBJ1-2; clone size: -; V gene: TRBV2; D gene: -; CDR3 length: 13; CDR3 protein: CASSDWQGFGYTF; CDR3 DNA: TGTGCCAGCAGTGATTGGCAGGGGTTTGGCTACACCTTC
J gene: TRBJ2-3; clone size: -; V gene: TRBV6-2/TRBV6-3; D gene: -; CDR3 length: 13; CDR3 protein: CASSYTSTDTQYF; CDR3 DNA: TGTGCCAGCAGTTACACTAGCACAGATACGCAGTATTTT
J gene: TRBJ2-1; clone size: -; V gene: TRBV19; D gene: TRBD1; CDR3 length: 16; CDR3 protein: CASSIQTGFPYNEQFF; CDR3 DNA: TGTGCCAGTAGTATTCAGACAGGGTTCCCCTACAATGAGCAGTTCTTC
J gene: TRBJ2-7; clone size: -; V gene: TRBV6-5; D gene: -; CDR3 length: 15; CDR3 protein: CASRETGKGLSEQYF; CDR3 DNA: TGTGCCAGCAGGGAGACAGGGAAAGGACTAAGCGAGCAGTACTTC
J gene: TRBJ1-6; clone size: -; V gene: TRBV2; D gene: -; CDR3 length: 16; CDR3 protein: CASSEMESSYNSPLHF; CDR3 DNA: TGTGCCAGCAGTGAAATGGAAAGCTCCTATAATTCACCCCTCCACTTT
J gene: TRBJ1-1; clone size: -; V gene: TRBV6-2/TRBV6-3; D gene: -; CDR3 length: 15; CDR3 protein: CASSYFGAGGTEAFF; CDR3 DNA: TGTGCCAGCAGTTACTTCGGGGCCGGAGGCACTGAAGCTTTCTTT
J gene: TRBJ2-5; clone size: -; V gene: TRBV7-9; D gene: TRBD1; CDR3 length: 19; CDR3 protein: CASSFPTRDRDYHQETQYF; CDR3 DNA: TGTGCCAGCAGCTTTCCCACCAGGGACAGGGACTACCACCAGGAGACCCAGTACTTC
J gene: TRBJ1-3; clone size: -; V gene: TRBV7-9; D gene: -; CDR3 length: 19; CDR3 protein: CASSSPRGTSGLAGNTIYF; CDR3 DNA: TGTGCCAGCAGCTCCCCCCGGGGAACCTCAGGGTTAGCTGGAAACACCATATATTTT
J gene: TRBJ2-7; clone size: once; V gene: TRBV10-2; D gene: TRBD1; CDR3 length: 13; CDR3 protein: CASRGQGVYEQYF; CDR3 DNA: TGCGCCAGCAGAGGACAGGGGGTCTACGAGCAGTACTTC
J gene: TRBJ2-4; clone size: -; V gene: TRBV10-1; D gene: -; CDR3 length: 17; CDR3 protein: CASSEFGGYLAKNIQYF; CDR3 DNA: TGCGCCAGCAGTGAGTTTGGGGGGTACCTAGCCAAAAACATTCAGTACTTC
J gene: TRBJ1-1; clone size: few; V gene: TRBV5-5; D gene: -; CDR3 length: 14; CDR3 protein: CASSLSVGVTEAFF; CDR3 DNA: TGTGCCAGCAGCTTATCGGTGGGAGTTACTGAAGCTTTCTTT
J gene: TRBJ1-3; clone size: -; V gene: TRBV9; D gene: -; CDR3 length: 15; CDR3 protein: CASSVDQGAGNTIYF; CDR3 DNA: TGTGCCAGCAGCGTAGACCAGGGAGCTGGAAACACCATATATTTT
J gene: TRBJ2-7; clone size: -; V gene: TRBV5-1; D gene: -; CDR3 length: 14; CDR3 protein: CASRKEQNSYEQYF; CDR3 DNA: TGCGCCAGCAGAAAAGAACAGAACTCCTACGAGCAGTACTTC
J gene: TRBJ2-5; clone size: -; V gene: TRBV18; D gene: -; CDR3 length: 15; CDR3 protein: CASSPLGQLQETQYF; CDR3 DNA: TGTGCCAGCTCACCACTGGGGCAGCTACAAGAGACCCAGTACTTC
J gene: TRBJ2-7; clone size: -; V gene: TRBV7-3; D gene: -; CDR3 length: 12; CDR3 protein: CASSSDHYEQYF; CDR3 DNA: TGTGCCAGCAGCTCCGACCACTACGAGCAGTACTTC
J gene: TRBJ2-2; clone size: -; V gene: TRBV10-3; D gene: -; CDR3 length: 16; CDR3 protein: CAISESGQEATGELFF; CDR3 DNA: TGTGCCATCAGTGAGTCGGGGCAGGAGGCCACCGGGGAGCTGTTTTTT
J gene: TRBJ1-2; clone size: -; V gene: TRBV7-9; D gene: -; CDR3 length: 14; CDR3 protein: CAFSTGTVNYGYTF; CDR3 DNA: TGTGCCTTTTCTACCGGGACCGTTAACTATGGCTACACCTTC
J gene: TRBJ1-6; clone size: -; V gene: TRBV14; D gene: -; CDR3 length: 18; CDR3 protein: CASSHFFPDGLGNSPLHF; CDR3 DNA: TGTGCCAGCAGCCACTTCTTCCCGGACGGACTCGGCAATTCACCCCTCCACTTT
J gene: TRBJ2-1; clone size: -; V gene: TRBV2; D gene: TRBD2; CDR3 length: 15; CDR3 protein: CASSGEGLVRNEQFF; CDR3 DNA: TGTGCCAGCAGTGGGGAGGGACTAGTCAGAAATGAGCAGTTCTTC
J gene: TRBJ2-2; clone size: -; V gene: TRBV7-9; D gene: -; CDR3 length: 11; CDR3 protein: CASSLPGELFF; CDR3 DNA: TGTGCCAGCAGCTTACCCGGGGAGCTGTTTTTT
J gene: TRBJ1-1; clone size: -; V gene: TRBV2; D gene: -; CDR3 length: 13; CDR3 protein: CASSEDGNTEAFF; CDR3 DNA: TGTGCCAGCAGCGAAGACGGGAACACTGAAGCTTTCTTT
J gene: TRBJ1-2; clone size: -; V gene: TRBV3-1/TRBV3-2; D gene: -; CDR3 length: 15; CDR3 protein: CASSPYGQPLYGYTF; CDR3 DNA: TGTGCCAGCAGCCCCTATGGGCAGCCTCTCTATGGCTACACCTTC
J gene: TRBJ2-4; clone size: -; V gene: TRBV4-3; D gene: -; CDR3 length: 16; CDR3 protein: CASSQDHLGSKNIQYF; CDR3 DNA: TGCGCCAGCAGCCAAGATCACCTTGGTTCCAAAAACATTCAGTACTTC
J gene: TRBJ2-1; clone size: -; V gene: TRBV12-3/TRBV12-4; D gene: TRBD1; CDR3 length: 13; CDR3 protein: CASRTGQSNEQFF; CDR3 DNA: TGTGCCAGCAGAACGGGACAGAGCAATGAGCAGTTCTTC
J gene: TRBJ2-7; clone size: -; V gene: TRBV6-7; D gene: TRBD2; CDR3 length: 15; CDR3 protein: CASSLERGNPYEQYF; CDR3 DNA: TGTGCCAGCAGTCTCGAGCGGGGTAATCCCTACGAGCAGTACTTC
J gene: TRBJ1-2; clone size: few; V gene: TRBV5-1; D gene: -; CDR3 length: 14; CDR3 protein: CASSLGGDDYGYTF; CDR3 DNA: TGCGCCAGCAGCTTGGGGGGAGACGACTATGGCTACACCTTC
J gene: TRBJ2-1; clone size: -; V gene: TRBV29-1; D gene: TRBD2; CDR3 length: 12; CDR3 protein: CSASLAGRLALF; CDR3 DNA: TGCAGCGCGAGCCTAGCGGGAAGGCTCGCCCTCTTC
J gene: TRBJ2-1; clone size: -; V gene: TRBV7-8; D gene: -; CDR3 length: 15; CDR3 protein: CASSLDSPGANEQFF; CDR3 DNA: TGTGCCAGCAGCTTAGATAGTCCGGGGGCCAATGAGCAGTTCTTC
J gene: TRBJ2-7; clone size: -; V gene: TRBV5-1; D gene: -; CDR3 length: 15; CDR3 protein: CASRTGTEASYEQYF; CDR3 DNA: TGCGCCAGCAGAACCGGGACGGAGGCCTCCTACGAGCAGTACTTC
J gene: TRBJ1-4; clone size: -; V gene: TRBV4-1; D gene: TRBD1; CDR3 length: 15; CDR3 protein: CASSLGGQSNEKLFF; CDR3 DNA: TGCGCCAGCAGCCTCGGGGGACAGAGTAATGAAAAACTGTTTTTT
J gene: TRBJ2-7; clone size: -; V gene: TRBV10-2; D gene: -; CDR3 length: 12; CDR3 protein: CASSELSDEQYF; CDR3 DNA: TGCGCCAGCAGTGAACTAAGTGACGAGCAGTACTTC
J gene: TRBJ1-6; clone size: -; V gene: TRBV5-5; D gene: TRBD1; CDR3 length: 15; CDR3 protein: CASSSRDRGLSPLHF; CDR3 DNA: TGTGCCAGCAGCTCCCGGGACAGGGGGTTATCACCCCTCCACTTT
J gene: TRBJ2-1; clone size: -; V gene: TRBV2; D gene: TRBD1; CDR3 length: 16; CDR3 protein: CASSGTDRAYFNEQFF; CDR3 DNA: TGTGCCAGCAGTGGCACGGACAGGGCGTACTTCAATGAGCAGTTCTTC
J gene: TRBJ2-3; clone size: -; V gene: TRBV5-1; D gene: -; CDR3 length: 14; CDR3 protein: CASSLGSATDTQYF; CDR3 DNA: TGCGCCAGCAGCTTAGGTAGCGCTACAGATACGCAGTATTTT
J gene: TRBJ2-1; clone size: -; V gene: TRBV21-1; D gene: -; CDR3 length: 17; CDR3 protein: CASSKEWSVRMDNEQFF; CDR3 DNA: TGTGCCAGCAGCAAAGAATGGTCGGTCAGGATGGACAATGAGCAGTTCTTC
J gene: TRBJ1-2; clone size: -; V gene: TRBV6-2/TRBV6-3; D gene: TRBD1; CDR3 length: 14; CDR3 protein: CASSYSGGDYGYTF; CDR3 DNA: TGTGCCAGCAGTTACTCAGGGGGCGACTATGGCTACACCTTC
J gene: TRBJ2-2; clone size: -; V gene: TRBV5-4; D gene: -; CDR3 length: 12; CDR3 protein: CASSLDTGELFF; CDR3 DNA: TGTGCCAGCAGCTTGGACACCGGGGAGCTGTTTTTT
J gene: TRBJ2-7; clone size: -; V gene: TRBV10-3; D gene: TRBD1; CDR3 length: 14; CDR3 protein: CAISSPGQGGEQYF; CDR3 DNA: TGTGCCATCAGTTCGCCGGGACAGGGCGGCGAGCAGTACTTC
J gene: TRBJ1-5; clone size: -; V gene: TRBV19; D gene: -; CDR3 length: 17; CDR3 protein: CASSMGRGPGGNQPQHF; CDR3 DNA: TGTGCCAGTAGTATGGGTAGGGGACCTGGGGGCAATCAGCCCCAGCATTTT
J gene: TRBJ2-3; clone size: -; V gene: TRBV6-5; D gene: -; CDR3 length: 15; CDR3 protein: CASTDSGRSTDTQYF; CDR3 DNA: TGTGCCAGCACCGACTCGGGGAGAAGCACAGATACGCAGTATTTT
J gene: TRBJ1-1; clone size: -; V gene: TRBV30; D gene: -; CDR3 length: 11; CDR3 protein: CAGTMNTEAFF; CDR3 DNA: TGTGCCGGGACCATGAACACTGAAGCTTTCTTT
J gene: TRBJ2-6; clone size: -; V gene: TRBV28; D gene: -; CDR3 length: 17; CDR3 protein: CASRGADPFSGANVLTF; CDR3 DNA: TGTGCCAGCAGGGGCGCGGACCCCTTCTCTGGGGCCAACGTCCTGACTTTC
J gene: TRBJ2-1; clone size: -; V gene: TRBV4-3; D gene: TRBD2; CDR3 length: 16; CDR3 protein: CASSLGGDLSYNEQFF; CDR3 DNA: TGCGCCAGCAGCCTGGGAGGGGACCTCTCCTACAATGAGCAGTTCTTC
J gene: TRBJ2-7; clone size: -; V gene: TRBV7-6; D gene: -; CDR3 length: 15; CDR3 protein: CASSLAQNGAGEQYF; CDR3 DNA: TGTGCCAGCAGCTTAGCGCAAAACGGGGCTGGCGAGCAGTACTTC
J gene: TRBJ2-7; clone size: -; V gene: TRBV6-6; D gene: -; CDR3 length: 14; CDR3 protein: CASNPEGPTYEQYF; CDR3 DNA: TGTGCCAGCAACCCCGAGGGACCCACCTACGAGCAGTACTTC
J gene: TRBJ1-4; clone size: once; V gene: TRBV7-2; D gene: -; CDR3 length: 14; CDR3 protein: CASSSGATNEKLFF; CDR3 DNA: TGTGCCAGCAGCTCCGGAGCAACTAATGAAAAACTGTTTTTT
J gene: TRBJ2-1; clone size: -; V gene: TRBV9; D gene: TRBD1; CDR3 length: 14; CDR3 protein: CASSVSGTGNEQFF; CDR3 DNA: TGTGCCAGCAGCGTAAGTGGGACAGGGAATGAGCAGTTCTTC
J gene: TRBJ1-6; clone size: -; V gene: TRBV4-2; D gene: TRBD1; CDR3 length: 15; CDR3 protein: CASSTSPGQDSPLHF; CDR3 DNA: TGTGCCAGCAGCACCTCACCGGGACAGGATTCACCCCTCCACTTT
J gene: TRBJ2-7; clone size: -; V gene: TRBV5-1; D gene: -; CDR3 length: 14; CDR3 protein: CASSLSQPASEQYF; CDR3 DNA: TGCGCCAGCAGCTTGAGTCAGCCAGCGAGCGAGCAGTACTTC
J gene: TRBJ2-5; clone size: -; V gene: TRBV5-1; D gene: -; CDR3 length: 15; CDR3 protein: CASSLEGNVGETQYF; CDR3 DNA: TGCGCCAGCAGCTTGGAGGGCAACGTGGGGGAGACCCAGTACTTC
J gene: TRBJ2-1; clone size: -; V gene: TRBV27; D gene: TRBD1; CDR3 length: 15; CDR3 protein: CASSSGTGIYNEQFF; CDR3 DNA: TGTGCCAGCAGCAGCGGGACAGGGATCTACAATGAGCAGTTCTTC